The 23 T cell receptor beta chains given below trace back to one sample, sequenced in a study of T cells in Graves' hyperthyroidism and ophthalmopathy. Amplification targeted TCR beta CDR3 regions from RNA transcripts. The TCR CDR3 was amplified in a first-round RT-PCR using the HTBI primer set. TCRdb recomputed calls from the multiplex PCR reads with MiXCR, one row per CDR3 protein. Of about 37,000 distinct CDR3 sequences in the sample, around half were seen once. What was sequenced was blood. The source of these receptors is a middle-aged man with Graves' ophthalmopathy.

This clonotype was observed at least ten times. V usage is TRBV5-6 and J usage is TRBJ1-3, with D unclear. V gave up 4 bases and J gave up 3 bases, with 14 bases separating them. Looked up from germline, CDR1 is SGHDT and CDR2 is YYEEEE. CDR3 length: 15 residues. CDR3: CASSLGWGIGNTIYF. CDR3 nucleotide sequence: TGTGCCAGCAGCCTGGGGTGGGGTATTGGAAACACCATATATTTT.

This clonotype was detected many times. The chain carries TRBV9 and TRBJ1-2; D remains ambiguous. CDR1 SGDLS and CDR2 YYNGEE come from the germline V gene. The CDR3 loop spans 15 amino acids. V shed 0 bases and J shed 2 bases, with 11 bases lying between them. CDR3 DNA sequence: TGTGCCAGCAGCGTAGATCCCTCACCAAACTATGGCTACACCTTC. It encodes CASSVDPSPNYGYTF.

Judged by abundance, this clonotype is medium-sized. The CDR3 DNA sequence: TGTGCCAGCAGCTTAGCGGGGAGAGGGAAATCACCCCTCCACTTT. As protein: CASSLAGRGKSPLHF. The rearrangement links TRBV7-2 to TRBJ1-6, with D unclear. V was shortened by 0 bases and J by 10 bases, with 13 bases between the two germline ends. The CDR3 spans 15 residues. Germline V gene lookup returns CDR1 SGHTA and CDR2 FQGNSA.

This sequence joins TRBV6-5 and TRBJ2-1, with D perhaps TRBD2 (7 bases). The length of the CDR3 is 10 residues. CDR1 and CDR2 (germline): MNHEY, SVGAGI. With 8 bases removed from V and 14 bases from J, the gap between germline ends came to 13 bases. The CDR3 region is CASGGGREFF. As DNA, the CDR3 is TGTGCCAGCGGGGGGGGGCGGGAGTTCTTC.

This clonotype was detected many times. The CDR3 loop reads CASSYGEGGYTF. CDR3 coding DNA: TGTGCCAGCAGTTACGGGGAGGGAGGCTACACCTTC. The chain employs TRBV6-5 and TRBJ1-2; D is uncertain. Trimming removed 2 bases from V and 8 bases from J, with 9 bases in between. Germline loops: CDR1 MNHEY, CDR2 SVGAGI. This CDR3 has 12 amino acids.

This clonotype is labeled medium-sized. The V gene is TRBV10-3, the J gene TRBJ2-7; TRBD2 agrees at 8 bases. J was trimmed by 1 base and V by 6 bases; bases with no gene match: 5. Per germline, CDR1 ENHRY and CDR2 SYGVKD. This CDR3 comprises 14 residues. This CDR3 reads CAISRAGESYEQYF. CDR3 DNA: TGTGCCATCAGCCGAGCGGGGGAGTCCTACGAGCAGTACTTC.

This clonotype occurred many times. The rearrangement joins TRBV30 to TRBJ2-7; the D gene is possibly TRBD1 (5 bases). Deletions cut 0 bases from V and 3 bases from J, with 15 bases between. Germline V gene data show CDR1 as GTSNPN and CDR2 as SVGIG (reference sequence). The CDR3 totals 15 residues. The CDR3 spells CAWSVSGARVYEQYF. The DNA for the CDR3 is TGTGCCTGGAGTGTAAGTGGGGCTAGAGTCTACGAGCAGTACTTC.

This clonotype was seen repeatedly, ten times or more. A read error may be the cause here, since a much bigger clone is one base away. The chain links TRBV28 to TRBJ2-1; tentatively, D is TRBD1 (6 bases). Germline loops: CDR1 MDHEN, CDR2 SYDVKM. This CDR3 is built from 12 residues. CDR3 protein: CVSSLQGTEQFF. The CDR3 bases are TGTGTCAGCAGTTTGCAGGGGACTGAGCAGTTCTTC.

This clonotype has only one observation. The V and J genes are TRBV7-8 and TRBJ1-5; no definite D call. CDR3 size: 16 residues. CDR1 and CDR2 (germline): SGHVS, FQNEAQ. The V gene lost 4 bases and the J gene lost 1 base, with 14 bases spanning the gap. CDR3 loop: CASSCNSGVSNQPQHF. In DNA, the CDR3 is TGTGCCAGCAGCTGCAATTCCGGGGTAAGCAATCAGCCCCAGCATTTT. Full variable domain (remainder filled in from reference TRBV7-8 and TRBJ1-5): GAGVSQSPRYKVAKRGQDVALRCDPISGHVSLFWYQQALGQGPEFLTYFQNEAQLDKSGLPSDRFFAERPEGSVSTLKIQRTQQEDSAVYLCASSCNSGVSNQPQHFGDGTRLSIL.

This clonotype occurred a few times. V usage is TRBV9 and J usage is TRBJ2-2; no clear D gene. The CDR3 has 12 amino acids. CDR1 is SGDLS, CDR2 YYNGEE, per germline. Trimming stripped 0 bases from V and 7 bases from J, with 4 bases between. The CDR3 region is CASSVEYGELFF. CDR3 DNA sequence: TGTGCCAGCAGCGTAGAATACGGGGAGCTGTTTTTT.

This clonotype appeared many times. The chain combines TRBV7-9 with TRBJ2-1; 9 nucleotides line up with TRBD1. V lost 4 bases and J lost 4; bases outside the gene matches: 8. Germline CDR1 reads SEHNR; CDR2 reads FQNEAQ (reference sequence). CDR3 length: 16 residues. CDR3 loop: CASSSTDRGFYNEQFF. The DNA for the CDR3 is TGTGCCAGCAGCTCCACGGACAGGGGATTTTACAATGAGCAGTTCTTC.

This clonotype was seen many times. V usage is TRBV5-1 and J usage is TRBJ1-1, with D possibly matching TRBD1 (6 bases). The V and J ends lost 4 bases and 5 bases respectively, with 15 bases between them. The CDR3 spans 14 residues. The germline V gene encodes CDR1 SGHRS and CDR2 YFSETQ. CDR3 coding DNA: TGCGCCAGCAGCATGGATCCCAGGGGTACTGAAGCTTTCTTT. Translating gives CASSMDPRGTEAFF.

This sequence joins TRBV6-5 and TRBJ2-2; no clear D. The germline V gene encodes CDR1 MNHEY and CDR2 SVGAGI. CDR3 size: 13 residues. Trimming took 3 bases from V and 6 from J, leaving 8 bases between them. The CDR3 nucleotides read TGTGCCAGCAGTTATTTCTACGCCGGGGAGCTGTTTTTT. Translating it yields CASSYFYAGELFF.

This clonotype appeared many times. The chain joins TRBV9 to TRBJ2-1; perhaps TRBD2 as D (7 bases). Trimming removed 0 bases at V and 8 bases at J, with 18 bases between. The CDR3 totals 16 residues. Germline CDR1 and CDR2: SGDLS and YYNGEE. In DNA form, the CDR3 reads TGTGCCAGCAGCGTAGTCCCGACTGCGGGGGCGTATGAGCAGTTCTTC. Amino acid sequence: CASSVVPTAGAYEQFF.

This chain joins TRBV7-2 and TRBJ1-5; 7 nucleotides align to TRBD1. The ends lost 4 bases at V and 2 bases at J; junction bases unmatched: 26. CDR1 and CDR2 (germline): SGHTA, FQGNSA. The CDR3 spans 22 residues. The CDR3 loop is CASSSGVSLGTGQGGGNQPQHF. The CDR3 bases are TGTGCCAGCAGCTCCGGGGTATCCCTAGGTACGGGGCAAGGGGGCGGCAATCAGCCCCAGCATTTT.

The CDR3 nucleotides read TGTGCCAGCAGCTTTTCTAGCGGGGGGCATGAGCAGTTCTTC. Protein: CASSFSSGGHEQFF. The chain recombines TRBV7-2 with TRBJ2-1; 11 bases are shared with TRBD2. V lost 3 bases to trimming and J lost 8 bases; unmatched junction nucleotides: 3. From germline, CDR1 is SGHTA and CDR2 FQGNSA. The CDR3 covers 14 residues.

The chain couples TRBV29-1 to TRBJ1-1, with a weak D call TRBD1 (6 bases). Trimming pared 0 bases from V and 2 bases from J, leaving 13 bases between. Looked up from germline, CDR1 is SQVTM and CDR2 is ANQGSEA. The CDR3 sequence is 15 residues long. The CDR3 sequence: CSVEDRSGVNTEAFF. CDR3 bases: TGCAGCGTTGAAGATCGTTCAGGGGTAAACACTGAAGCTTTCTTT.

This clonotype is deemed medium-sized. CDR3 DNA: TGCAGTGCTAGGTCGCAGCTAGGGTCCTATGGCTACACCTTC. Residues: CSARSQLGSYGYTF. The chain uses TRBV20-1 and TRBJ1-2; D is undetermined. V was shortened by 3 bases and J by 4 bases, with 15 bases between the two germline ends. The CDR3 is made up of 14 amino acids. Germline lookup yields CDR1 DFQATT and CDR2 SNEGSKA (reference sequence).

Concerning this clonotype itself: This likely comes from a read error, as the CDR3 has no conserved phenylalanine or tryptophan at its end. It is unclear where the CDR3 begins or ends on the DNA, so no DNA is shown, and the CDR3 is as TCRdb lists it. The CDR3 sequence: CSARRPSS. The gene calls are TRBV20-1 and TRBJ1-3. The CDR3 is made up of 8 amino acids, end residues included. Germline CDR1 reads DFQATT; CDR2 reads SNEGSKA (reference sequence).

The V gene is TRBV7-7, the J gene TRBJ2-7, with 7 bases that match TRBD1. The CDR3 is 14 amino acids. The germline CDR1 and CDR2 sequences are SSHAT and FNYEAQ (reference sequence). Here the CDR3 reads CASQTGTVSYEQYF. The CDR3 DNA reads TGTGCTAGCCAAACCGGGACAGTCTCCTACGAGCAGTACTTC.

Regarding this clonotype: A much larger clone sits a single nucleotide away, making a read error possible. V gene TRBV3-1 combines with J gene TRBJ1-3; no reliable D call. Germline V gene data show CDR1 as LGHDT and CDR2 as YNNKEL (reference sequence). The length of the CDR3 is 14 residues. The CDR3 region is CASSHDVSGDTIYF. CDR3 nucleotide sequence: TGTGCCAGCAGCCACGACGTCTCTGGAGACACCATATATTTT. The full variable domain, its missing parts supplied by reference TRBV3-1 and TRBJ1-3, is DTAVSQTPKYLVTQMGNDKSIKCEQNLGHDTMYWYKQDSKKFLKIMFSYNNKELIINETVPNRFSPKSPDKAHLNLHINSLELGDSAVYFCASSHDVSGDTIYFGEGSWLTVV.

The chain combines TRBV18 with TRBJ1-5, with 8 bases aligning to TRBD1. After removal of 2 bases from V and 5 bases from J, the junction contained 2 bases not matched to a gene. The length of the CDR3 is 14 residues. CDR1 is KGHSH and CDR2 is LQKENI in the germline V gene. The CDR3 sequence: CASSPSGGDQPQHF. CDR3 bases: TGTGCCAGCTCACCATCAGGGGGCGATCAGCCCCAGCATTTT.

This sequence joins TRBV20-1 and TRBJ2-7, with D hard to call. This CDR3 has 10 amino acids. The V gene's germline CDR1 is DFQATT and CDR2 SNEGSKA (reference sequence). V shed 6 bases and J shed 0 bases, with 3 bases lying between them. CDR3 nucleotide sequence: TGCAGTGCCCTCTCCTACGAGCAGTACTTC. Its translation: CSALSYEQYF.